These 5 T cell receptor beta chains came from one sample sequenced in a study of cytomegalovirus exposure and HLA in healthy donors. Primers for the PCR totalled 60 Vbeta and 13 Jbeta. Produced via immunoSEQ multiplex PCR; TCRdb's table is partial and in-frame only. The sample consists of over 45,000 clones, roughly 74% of them appearing once. Specimen: PBMCs. These TCRs come from a female donor in good health and CMV-seronegative.

The rearrangement uses TRBV5-1 and TRBJ2-7; 7 bases are a match to TRBD1. Germline V CDR1 and CDR2: SGHRS, YFSETQ. J gave up 3 bases and V 3 bases, and 9 bases lay outside the gene matches. The CDR3 loop spans 15 amino acids. Here the CDR3 reads CASSSGQSHGYEQYF. DNA of the CDR3: TGCGCCAGCAGCTCGGGACAGTCCCACGGCTACGAGCAGTACTTC.

The rearrangement joins TRBV5-1 to TRBJ2-7; weak D call: TRBD1 (5 bases). Trimming removed 4 bases at V and 0 bases at J, with 11 bases between. Germline V gene lookup returns CDR1 SGHRS and CDR2 YFSETQ. This CDR3 contains 14 residues. The DNA of the CDR3 is TGCGCCAGCAGCCCAACGACAGCCTCCTACGAGCAGTACTTC. Its translation is CASSPTTASYEQYF.

The chain recombines TRBV18 with TRBJ2-5; 11 bases line up with TRBD2. With 3 bases clipped from V and 7 bases from J, the junction kept 13 bases outside the gene matches. Germline V lookup: CDR1 KGHSH, CDR2 LQKENI. The CDR3 sequence is 17 residues long. CDR3 bases: TGTGCCAGCTCACCCCTAAACTCGCTAGCGGGGGGTGCGACCCAGTACTTC. Its translation is CASSPLNSLAGGATQYF.

This sequence joins TRBV6-1 and TRBJ2-3; possible D gene TRBD1, 5 bases. CDR1 is MNHNS, CDR2 SASEGT, per germline. This CDR3 has 12 residues. V was pared by 6 bases and J by 6 bases, with 10 bases between. The CDR3 DNA reads as TGTGCCAGCAGGAAGACAGCGGATACGCAGTATTTT. It specifies CASRKTADTQYF.

This clone came up once. The chain employs TRBV11-2 and TRBJ2-2; 9 bases agree with TRBD1. J lost 4 bases, V lost 5 bases, and 8 bases had no gene match. The germline V gene has CDR1 SGHAT and CDR2 FQNNGV. There are 16 residues in the CDR3. CDR3 nucleotide sequence: TGTGCCAGCAGCCGGGACAGGGAACGGAGCACCGGGGAGCTGTTTTTT. Protein sequence: CASSRDRERSTGELFF. The whole variable domain, remainder taken from reference TRBV11-2 and TRBJ2-2, is EAGVAQSPRYKIIEKRQSVAFWCNPISGHATLYWYQQILGQGPKLLIQFQNNGVVDDSQLPKDRFSAERLKGVDSTLKIQPAKLEDSAVYLCASSRDRERSTGELFFGEGSRLTVL.